One sample yielded the 11 T cell receptor beta chains listed below, sequenced in a study of CD8 T cells in ankylosing spondylitis (dated by TCRdb to the late 2010s). These receptors' antigens are unknown. Broad study findings and their caveats: Blood from ankylosing spondylitis patients appeared to be characterized by a TCR beta motif made up of seven or eight highly homologous amino acid variants.

Library preparation employed 5' RACE. Sequencing took place on an Illumina HiSeq 2500. The public reads were reprocessed in TCRdb via fastp at Q25 and MiXCR, keeping in-frame beta chains. Rows are combined by CDR3 protein, so each entry shows the most common genes and DNA. In this sample the table shows a few hundred thousand distinct CDR3 sequences, around 20% of which occur a single time. The ten largest make up roughly 43% of the sample. The sequenced material came from blood, either unsorted or a sorted T cell fraction (not recorded which). These receptors originate from a male donor with ankylosing spondylitis.

The chain uses TRBV10-3 and TRBJ2-3; TRBD2 agrees at 8 bases. V was clipped by 6 bases and J by 5 bases; unmatched bases: 13. The CDR3 has 16 amino acids. Germline assignment: CDR1 ENHRY and CDR2 SYGVKD. The CDR3 bases are TGTGCCATCAGCGGGACCCCGGGGGGGCCGGGAGATACGCAGTATTTT. Translation: CAISGTPGGPGDTQYF.

This clonotype was observed a few times. The genes are TRBV7-8 and TRBJ1-2, with 10 positions matching TRBD1. The junction had 4 bases not matched to a gene; V was cut back by 5 bases and J by 4 bases. This CDR3 spans 14 amino acids. Germline CDR1 and CDR2: SGHVS and FQNEAQ. DNA of the CDR3: TGTGCCAGCAGCCCCGGGACAGGGGCCTATGGCTACACCTTC. It yields the protein CASSPGTGAYGYTF.

CDR3 sequence (DNA): TGCAGCGTTGAAAATCAGGACAGGGGTTACGAGCAGTACTTC. Translated: CSVENQDRGYEQYF. The V gene is TRBV29-1, the J gene TRBJ2-7; 9 bases agree with TRBD1. The CDR3 totals 14 residues. The J segment lost 4 bases and the V segment lost 2 bases, leaving 6 bases of the junction unmatched. Germline CDR1 and CDR2: SQVTM and ANQGSEA.

This clonotype was observed at least ten times. The chain links TRBV4-1 to TRBJ2-7; TRBD1 matches at 10 bases. Germline V gene sequence: CDR1 MGHRA, CDR2 YSYEKL. CDR3 length equals 15 residues. The V gene end was trimmed by 3 bases and the J gene end by 2 bases; junction bases not matched to a gene: 4. The DNA of the CDR3 is TGCGCCAGCAGCCAGGGGACAGGGGTCACCTACGAGCAGTACTTC. This gives the protein CASSQGTGVTYEQYF.

This clonotype came up a few times. The V call is TRBV2, the J call TRBJ2-7; D not certain. Looked up from germline, CDR1 is SNHLY and CDR2 is FYNNEI. V was cut by 7 bases and J by 2 bases, with 9 bases left in between. The length of the CDR3 is 12 residues. This CDR3 is CASTGLPYEQYF. For the CDR3, the DNA is TGTGCCAGCACTGGGTTGCCCTACGAGCAGTACTTC. The entire variable domain, with the rest obtained from reference TRBV2 and TRBJ2-7, is as follows: EPEVTQTPSHQVTQMGQEVILRCVPISNHLYFYWYRQILGQKVEFLVSFYNNEISEKSEIFDDQFSVERPDGSNFTLKIRSTKLEDSAMYFCASTGLPYEQYFGPGTRLTVT.

This clonotype was counted many times. In DNA form, the CDR3 reads TGCGCCAGCAGCTTGGACAGGTATCAGCCCCAGCATTTT. Translated, it gives CASSLDRYQPQHF. This chain connects TRBV5-1 to TRBJ1-5; a possible D gene is TRBD1 (5 bases). CDR3 size: 13 residues. Looked up from germline, CDR1 is SGHRS and CDR2 is YFSETQ. V lost 0 bases, J lost 5 bases, and 6 bases lay in between. The variable domain in full, completed from reference TRBV5-1 and TRBJ1-5, reads KAGVTQTPRYLIKTRGQQVTLSCSPISGHRSVSWYQQTPGQGLQFLFEYFSETQRNKGNFPGRFSGRQFSNSRSEMNVSTLELGDSALYLCASSLDRYQPQHFGDGTRLSIL.

This clonotype was found a few times. The chain combines TRBV5-1 with TRBJ1-2; tentative D call: TRBD1 (5 bases). Per the germline V gene, CDR1 is SGHRS and CDR2 is YFSETQ. The CDR3 length is 14 residues. The V and J ends lost 4 bases and 5 bases respectively, with 15 bases between them. The CDR3 DNA follows: TGCGCCAGCAGCCCCGGGACTGATCAATATGGCTACACCTTC. As protein: CASSPGTDQYGYTF. The full variable domain, rest sourced from reference TRBV5-1 and TRBJ1-2, is KAGVTQTPRYLIKTRGQQVTLSCSPISGHRSVSWYQQTPGQGLQFLFEYFSETQRNKGNFPGRFSGRQFSNSRSEMNVSTLELGDSALYLCASSPGTDQYGYTFGSGTRLTVV.

This clonotype was counted at least ten times. J is TRBJ2-7 and V is TRBV20-1, with TRBD2 identical over 9 bases. With 2 bases clipped from V and 4 bases from J, the junction kept 3 bases outside the gene matches. The germline V gene encodes CDR1 DFQATT and CDR2 SNEGSKA (reference sequence). This CDR3 region has 13 residues. As DNA, the CDR3 is TGCAGTGCTAGAAGGGCGGGAGGGTACGAGCAGTACTTC. Its protein product is CSARRAGGYEQYF.

There are a few counts of this clonotype. The chain combines TRBV4-1 with TRBJ1-5; no definite D call. CDR3 length equals 14 residues. Germline CDR1 and CDR2: MGHRA and YSYEKL. Between the trimmed V and J ends, which lost 4 bases and 3 bases, there was a span of 10 bases. As DNA, the CDR3 is TGCGCCAGCAGCCCAGGCCTCGACAATCAGCCCCAGCATTTT. Translating it yields CASSPGLDNQPQHF.

This clonotype was recorded a few times. The chain combines TRBV29-1 with TRBJ2-1; 12 bases map to TRBD2. After removal of 7 bases from V and 0 bases from J, the junction contained 4 bases not matched to a gene. This CDR3 has 15 amino acids. Germline V lookup: CDR1 SQVTM, CDR2 ANQGSEA. The CDR3 DNA is TGCAGCGCGGGGACTAGCGGGTTCTCCTACAATGAGCAGTTCTTC. Translation: CSAGTSGFSYNEQFF.

The sample holds a few counts of this clonotype. The rearrangement uses TRBV7-9 and TRBJ2-1, with 9 bases identical to TRBD1. In germline, CDR1 is SEHNR, CDR2 FQNEAQ (reference sequence). J gave up 7 bases and V 5 bases, and 9 bases lay outside the gene matches. This CDR3 is built from 15 residues. The CDR3 is CASSPSGTGFNEQFF. In DNA, the CDR3 is TGTGCCAGCAGCCCATCCGGGACAGGGTTTAATGAGCAGTTCTTC.